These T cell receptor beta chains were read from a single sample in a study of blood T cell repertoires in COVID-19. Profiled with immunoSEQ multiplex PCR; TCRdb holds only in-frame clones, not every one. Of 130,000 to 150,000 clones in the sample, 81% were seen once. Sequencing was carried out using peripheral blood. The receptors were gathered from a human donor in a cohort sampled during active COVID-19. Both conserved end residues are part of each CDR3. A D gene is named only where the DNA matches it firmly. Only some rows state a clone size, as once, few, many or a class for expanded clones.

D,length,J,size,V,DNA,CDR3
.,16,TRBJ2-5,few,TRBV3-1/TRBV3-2,TGTGCCAGCAGCTCTATGAAGGTGGGGGCCAAAGAGACCCAGTACTTC,CASSSMKVGAKETQYF
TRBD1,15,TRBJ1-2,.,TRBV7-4,TGTGCCAGCAGCCGGCACAGGGGGCTTAGCTATGGCTACACCTTC,CASSRHRGLSYGYTF
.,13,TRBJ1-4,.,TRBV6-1,TGTGCCAGCAGTGACGACTCAAACGAAAAACTGTTTTTT,CASSDDSNEKLFF
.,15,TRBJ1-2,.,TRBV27,TGTGCCAGCAGCGAAGCAGGCCCCGTTAACTATGGCTACACCTTC,CASSEAGPVNYGYTF
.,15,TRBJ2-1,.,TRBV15,TGTGCCACCAGCAGAGAGCGACTAGTAGACAATGAGCAGTTCTTC,CATSRERLVDNEQFF
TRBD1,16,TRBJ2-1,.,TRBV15,TGTGCCACCAGCAGGCCATTAGGACAGGGGTTCAATGAGCAGTTCTTC,CATSRPLGQGFNEQFF
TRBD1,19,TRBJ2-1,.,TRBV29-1,TGCAGCGTTTCCCTGTCCACCAAAGGGGGCCGGTCGTTCTACAATGAGCAGTTCTTC,CSVSLSTKGGRSFYNEQFF
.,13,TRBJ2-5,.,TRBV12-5,TGTGCTAGTGGTTTTGGAGCGCTGGGGACCCAGTACTTC,CASGFGALGTQYF
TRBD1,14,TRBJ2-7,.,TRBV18,TGTGCCAGCTCACCGGGGACAGGAGACCACGAGCAGTACTTC,CASSPGTGDHEQYF
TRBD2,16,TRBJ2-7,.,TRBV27,TGTGCCAGCAGTACCGCGACTAGCGGAAGAACCTACGAGCAGTACTTC,CASSTATSGRTYEQYF
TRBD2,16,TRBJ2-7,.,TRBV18,TGTGCCAGCTCACCACCGAGGCTTAGCGGGGGGTACGAGCAGTACTTC,CASSPPRLSGGYEQYF
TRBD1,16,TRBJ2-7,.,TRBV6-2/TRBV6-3,TGTGCCAGCAGTATGGGCGGGACAGGGCTCTCCTACGAGCAGTACTTC,CASSMGGTGLSYEQYF
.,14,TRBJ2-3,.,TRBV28,TGTGCCAGCAGTTTAGAGGGAACTTCGGATACGCAGTATTTT,CASSLEGTSDTQYF
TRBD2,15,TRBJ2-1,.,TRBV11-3,TGTGCCAGCAGCTTAGGCGGGAGCTCCTACAATGAGCAGTTCTTC,CASSLGGSSYNEQFF
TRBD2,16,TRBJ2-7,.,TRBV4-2,TGTGCCAGCAGCCAAGAGGCCGGGACTAGCGGGAGGACCGAGTACTTC,CASSQEAGTSGRTEYF
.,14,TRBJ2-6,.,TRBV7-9,TGTGCCAGCAGACTGAGCTCTGGGGCCAACGTCCTGACTTTC,CASRLSSGANVLTF
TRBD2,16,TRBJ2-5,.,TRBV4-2,TGTGCCAGCAGCCAAGGACTTCTAGCGGGAGGAGAGACCCAGTACTTC,CASSQGLLAGGETQYF